The sequence of this T cell receptor (beta chain) was determined in a study of CD8 T cells in Susac syndrome. The RNA, 0.5 to 1 ug, was put through reverse transcription using random hexamers. Amplification of TCR beta CDR3 by immunoSEQ multiplex PCR spanned 54 Vbeta and 13 Jbeta. TCRdb reprocessed the immunoSEQ multiplex PCR reads with MiXCR, giving one entry per CDR3 protein. The repertoire consists of more than 75,000 distinct CDR3 sequences, with about 93% occurring once and the leading ten covering around 0.3%. The germline V gene has CDR1 SGDLS and CDR2 YYNGEE. Trimming removed 1 base from V and 0 bases from J, with 6 bases in between. The CDR3 consists of 14 residues. Sequencing of TCR beta was performed on blood CD8+ and CD4+ T cells. Isolation of CD8+ and CD4+ T cells was performed negatively, whereas enrichment of TEMRA cells was done by FACS.

Input material: CD8+ T cells from PBMCs. This TCR derives from a human donor in good health. V usage is TRBV9 and J usage is TRBJ2-3; D is unresolved. The CDR3 DNA follows: TGTGCCAGCAGCGTATCCGGTAGCACAGATACGCAGTATTTT. Translation: CASSVSGSTDTQYF.